These 20 T cell receptor beta chains originate from one sample sequenced in a study of PD-L1 blockade in urothelial cancer. Sample time point: peripheral blood 6 weeks after treatment start. TCRdb keeps only in-frame clones here, not all; method: immunoSEQ multiplex PCR. The table has 40,000 to 45,000 clones, about 80% seen once. Sequenced here: PBMCs, sampled around atezolizumab (anti-PD-L1) treatment. These receptors came from a man in his sixties with urothelial cancer.

In its sample, this clone was seen a few times. This CDR3 is CASSEVGFGTMGEQYF. The CDR3 DNA sequence: TGTGCCAGCAGTGAAGTGGGGTTCGGGACTATGGGGGAGCAGTACTTC. The chain links TRBV6-1 to TRBJ2-7, with 7 bases matching TRBD2. Germline V gene data show CDR1 as MNHNS and CDR2 as SASEGT. This CDR3 has 16 amino acids. With V trimmed by 1 base and J by 7 bases, 13 bases remained unmatched.

The chain joins TRBV5-1 to TRBJ2-7; possibly TRBD1 for D (5 bases). Trimming stripped 3 bases from V and 6 bases from J, with 10 bases between. The CDR3 loop spans 12 amino acids. Germline V CDR1 and CDR2: SGHRS, YFSETQ. The CDR3 nucleotides read TGCGCCAGCAGCTCCCAGGGTCGCGAGCAGTACTTC. This encodes CASSSQGREQYF.

This chain joins TRBV5-1 and TRBJ2-7, with TRBD1 identical over 8 bases. From germline, CDR1 is SGHRS and CDR2 YFSETQ. The trim removed 1 base at V and 1 base at J, leaving 4 bases unmatched. This CDR3 region has 15 residues. The CDR3 reads CASSLTGGPSYEQYF. The CDR3 DNA is TGCGCCAGCAGCTTGACAGGGGGACCTTCCTACGAGCAGTACTTC.

V is TRBV30 and J is TRBJ1-6, with TRBD1 identical over 7 bases. V was clipped by 7 bases and J by 1 base; unmatched bases: 7. From germline, CDR1 is GTSNPN and CDR2 SVGIG (reference sequence). The CDR3 contains 15 residues. The CDR3 sequence is CAYADRRSYNSPLHF. In DNA, the CDR3 is TGTGCCTACGCGGACAGGCGGTCCTATAATTCACCCCTCCACTTT.

In its sample, this clone was seen a few times. The chain recombines TRBV7-6 with TRBJ2-1, with no clear D. Trimming removed 1 base at V and 7 bases at J, with 11 bases between. The germline V gene has CDR1 SGHVS and CDR2 FNYEAQ. This CDR3 contains 14 residues. The CDR3 DNA is TGTGCCAGCAGCTTAGATCACAGTACGAATGAGCAGTTCTTC. This codes for CASSLDHSTNEQFF.

The count of this clone is one. This chain connects TRBV6-6 to TRBJ2-5; tentative D call: TRBD1 (5 bases). Germline V gene data show CDR1 as MNHNY and CDR2 as SVGAGI (reference sequence). This CDR3 region has 15 residues. V gave up 7 bases and J gave up 0 bases, with 15 bases separating them. CDR3 bases: TGTGCCAGCACCCCCCAGGGCATGTACCAAGAGACCCAGTACTTC. Its protein is CASTPQGMYQETQYF.

V is TRBV7-2 and J is TRBJ2-3, with 7 bases aligning to TRBD2. V shed 5 bases and J 0 bases; nucleotides not matched to a gene: 8. CDR3 length: 16 amino acids. The germline V gene encodes CDR1 SGHTA and CDR2 FQGNSA. The CDR3 region has the DNA TGTGCCAGCAGCCGGGTGGGGGGGGAAAGCACAGATACGCAGTATTTT. Its translation is CASSRVGGESTDTQYF.

The CDR3 bases are TGTGCCAGCAGCCAAATGAGGGGGGACAGCTATTTCTTT. Its translation: CASSQMRGDSYFF. The rearrangement uses TRBV7-3 and TRBJ1-1, with 7 bases that match TRBD1. This CDR3 has 13 amino acids. Trimming cost V 5 bases and J 13 bases; bases outside gene matches: 13. Germline V gene sequence: CDR1 SGHTA, CDR2 FQGTGA. Full variable domain (outside the CDR3, taken from reference TRBV7-3 and TRBJ1-1): GAGVSQTPSNKVTEKGKYVELRCDPISGHTALYWYRQSLGQGPEFLIYFQGTGAADDSGLPNDRFFAVRPEGSVSTLKIQRTERGDSAVYLCASSQMRGDSYFFGQGTRLTVV.

This clone came up once. This chain joins TRBV2 and TRBJ2-3, with TRBD2 matching over 11 bases. The V gene's germline CDR1 is SNHLY and CDR2 FYNNEI. The J segment lost 2 bases and the V segment lost 10 bases, leaving 5 bases of the junction unmatched. This CDR3 region has 14 residues. The CDR3 loop is CATLAGGNTDTQYF. The DNA of the CDR3 is TGTGCCACCCTAGCGGGGGGAAACACAGATACGCAGTATTTT.

This rearrangement joins TRBV9 to TRBJ2-3; D gene ambiguous. The CDR3 loop spans 12 amino acids. Trimming pared 0 bases from V and 4 bases from J, leaving 3 bases between. Looked up from germline, CDR1 is SGDLS and CDR2 is YYNGEE. This CDR3 reads CASSVASDTQYF. The CDR3 nucleotides read TGTGCCAGCAGCGTAGCATCAGATACGCAGTATTTT.

This chain joins TRBV6-1 and TRBJ1-5; D is uncertain. The CDR3 loop spans 13 amino acids. V was pared by 7 bases and J by 0 bases, with 7 bases between. Germline V gene lookup returns CDR1 MNHNS and CDR2 SASEGT. CDR3 sequence (DNA): TGTGCCAGCACCCGTTCTAGCAATCAGCCCCAGCATTTT. Translating gives CASTRSSNQPQHF.

V and J are TRBV5-1 and TRBJ2-1, with D uncertain. The germline CDR1 and CDR2 sequences are SGHRS and YFSETQ. CDR3 length: 16 amino acids. The ends were cut back, 3 bases at V and 4 bases at J, with 17 bases in the middle. The CDR3 sequence: CASSSDPSGGYNEQFF. CDR3 bases: TGCGCCAGCAGCTCAGACCCCTCGGGTGGTTACAATGAGCAGTTCTTC.

V is TRBV11-2 and J is TRBJ2-5; 10 positions match TRBD2. From germline, CDR1 is SGHAT and CDR2 FQNNGV. J was trimmed by 3 bases and V by 3 bases; bases with no gene match: 13. The CDR3 totals 18 residues. In nucleotides, the CDR3 is TGTGCCAGCAGCTTCTCCCCGTTGGGGACTAGCGTAAAAGAGACCCAGTACTTC. Translated: CASSFSPLGTSVKETQYF.

V usage is TRBV5-1 and J usage is TRBJ2-1; TRBD2 aligns across 8 bases. V dropped 2 bases and J dropped 11; count of bases not matched to a gene: 9. In germline, CDR1 is SGHRS, CDR2 YFSETQ. The CDR3 sequence is 14 residues long. The CDR3 here is CASSLGLAGQKQFF. CDR3 DNA: TGCGCCAGCAGCTTAGGGCTAGCGGGCCAGAAGCAGTTCTTC.

The chain joins TRBV5-6 to TRBJ2-3, with 15 bases that match TRBD2. Trimming took 4 bases from V and 11 from J; bases not matched to a gene: 5. From germline, CDR1 is SGHDT and CDR2 YYEEEE. This CDR3 has 14 amino acids. CDR3 sequence reads: CASSLGLAGGMQYF. As DNA, the CDR3 is TGTGCCAGCAGCCTGGGACTAGCGGGGGGAATGCAGTATTTT.

V gene TRBV6-5 combines with J gene TRBJ2-5; D might be TRBD1 (6 bases). The germline CDR1 and CDR2 sequences are MNHEY and SVGAGI. Trimming took 6 bases from V and 5 from J, leaving 13 bases between them. The CDR3 runs 13 residues. DNA for the CDR3: TGTGCCAGCAGCCAGGGGCTTCGGGAGACCCAGTACTTC. It translates to CASSQGLRETQYF.

The sample holds one count of this clone. This sequence joins TRBV2 and TRBJ2-1; the match to TRBD1 covers 7 bases. The germline V gene has CDR1 SNHLY and CDR2 FYNNEI. This CDR3 comprises 15 residues. Germline trimming cut 1 base from V and 9 bases from J; bases unmatched to any gene: 9. The CDR3 protein is CASSEGRTGAGEQFF. The DNA of the CDR3 is TGTGCCAGCAGTGAAGGCCGCACAGGGGCTGGTGAGCAGTTCTTC.

J is TRBJ1-5 and V is TRBV28, with D uncertain. Germline assignment: CDR1 MDHEN and CDR2 SYDVKM. This CDR3 is 13 amino acids long. The V and J ends lost 3 bases and 8 bases respectively, with 11 bases between them. The CDR3 bases are TGTGCCAGCAGTTTGGTCGGTTCAAAGCCCCAGCATTTT. Its translation is CASSLVGSKPQHF.

The chain links TRBV11-2 to TRBJ2-1, with 8 bases lining up with TRBD2. Germline values: CDR1 SGHAT, CDR2 FQNNGV. With 3 bases clipped from V and 5 bases from J, the junction kept 6 bases outside the gene matches. The length of the CDR3 is 15 residues. CDR3 protein: CASSFLAGGNNEQFF. The DNA of the CDR3 is TGTGCCAGCAGCTTTCTCGCGGGGGGAAACAATGAGCAGTTCTTC.

This clone was seen a handful of times. The chain links TRBV6-1 to TRBJ2-3, with 8 bases fitting TRBD1. The CDR3 totals 17 residues. V lost 0 bases and J lost 0; bases outside the gene matches: 5. Looked up from germline, CDR1 is MNHNS and CDR2 is SASEGT. CDR3: CASSEAGTGLSTDTQYF. In DNA, the CDR3 is TGTGCCAGCAGTGAAGCAGGGACAGGCCTGAGCACAGATACGCAGTATTTT.